This T cell receptor (beta chain) was profiled in a study of blood T cell repertoires in COVID-19. Method: immunoSEQ multiplex PCR; TCRdb's copy keeps in-frame clones and lacks some. The top ten hold roughly 0.95% of the sample, which has around 250,000 clones, around 89% seen once. The length of the CDR3 is 13 residues. Germline CDR1 SGHRS, CDR2 YFSETQ. Trimming removed 0 bases at V and 4 bases at J, with 7 bases between. The sequenced material came from PBMCs or T cells enriched from blood (not recorded which). This TCR came from a man aged 50 to 60 who had been exposed to COVID-19. This chain links TRBV5-1 with TRBJ1-1; D is ambiguous. In DNA form, the CDR3 reads TGCGCCAGCAGCTTGGTAGAATTCACTGAAGCTTTCTTT. It codes for CASSLVEFTEAFF.